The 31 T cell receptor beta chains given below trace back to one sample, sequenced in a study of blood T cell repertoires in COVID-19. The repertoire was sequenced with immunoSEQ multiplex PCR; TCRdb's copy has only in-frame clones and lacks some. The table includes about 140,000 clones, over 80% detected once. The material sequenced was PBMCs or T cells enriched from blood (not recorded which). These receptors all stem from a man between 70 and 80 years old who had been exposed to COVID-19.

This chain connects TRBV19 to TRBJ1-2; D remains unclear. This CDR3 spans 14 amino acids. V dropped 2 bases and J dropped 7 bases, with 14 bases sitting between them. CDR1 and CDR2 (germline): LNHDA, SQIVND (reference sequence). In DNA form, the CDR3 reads TGTGCCAGTAGTATACTGAACCCTTTGAGTGGCTACACCTTC. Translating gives CASSILNPLSGYTF.

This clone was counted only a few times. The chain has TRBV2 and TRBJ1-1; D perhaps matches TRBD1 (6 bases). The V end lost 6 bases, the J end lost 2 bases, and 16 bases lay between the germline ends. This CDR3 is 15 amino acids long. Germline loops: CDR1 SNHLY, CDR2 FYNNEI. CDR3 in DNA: TGTGCCAGCAGACAGGAGACAGGTAAAAACACTGAAGCTTTCTTT. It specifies CASRQETGKNTEAFF.

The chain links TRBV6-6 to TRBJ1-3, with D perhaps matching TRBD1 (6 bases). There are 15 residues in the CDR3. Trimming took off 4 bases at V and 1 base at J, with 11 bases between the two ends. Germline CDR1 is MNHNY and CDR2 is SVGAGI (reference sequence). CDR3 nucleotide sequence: TGTGCCAGCAGTTCGGGGCAGGGGTCTGGAAACACCATATATTTT. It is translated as CASSSGQGSGNTIYF.

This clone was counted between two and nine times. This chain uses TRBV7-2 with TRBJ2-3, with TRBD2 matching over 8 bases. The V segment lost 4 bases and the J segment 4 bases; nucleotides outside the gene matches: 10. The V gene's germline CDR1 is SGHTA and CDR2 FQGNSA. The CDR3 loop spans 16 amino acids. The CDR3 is CASSSSTSAVADTQYF. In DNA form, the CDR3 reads TGTGCCAGCAGCTCCTCGACTAGCGCCGTGGCAGATACGCAGTATTTT.

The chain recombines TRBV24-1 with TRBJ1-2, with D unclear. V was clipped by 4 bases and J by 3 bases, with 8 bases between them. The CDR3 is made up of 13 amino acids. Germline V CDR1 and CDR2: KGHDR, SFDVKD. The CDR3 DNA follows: TGTGCCACCAGTGAGAACGAGGACTATGGCTACACCTTC. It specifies CATSENEDYGYTF.

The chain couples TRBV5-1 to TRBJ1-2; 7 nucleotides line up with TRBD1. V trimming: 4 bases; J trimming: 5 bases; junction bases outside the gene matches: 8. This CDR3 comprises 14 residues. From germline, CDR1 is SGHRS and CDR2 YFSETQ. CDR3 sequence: CASSPGQYDYGYTF. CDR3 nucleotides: TGCGCCAGCAGCCCGGGACAGTACGATTATGGCTACACCTTC.

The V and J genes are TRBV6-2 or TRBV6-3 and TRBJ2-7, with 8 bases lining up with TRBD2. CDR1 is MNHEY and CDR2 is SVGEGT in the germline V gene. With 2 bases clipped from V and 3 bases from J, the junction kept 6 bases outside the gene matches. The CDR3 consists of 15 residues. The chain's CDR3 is CASSYPGTRVYEQYF. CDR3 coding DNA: TGTGCCAGCAGTTACCCCGGGACTAGAGTCTACGAGCAGTACTTC.

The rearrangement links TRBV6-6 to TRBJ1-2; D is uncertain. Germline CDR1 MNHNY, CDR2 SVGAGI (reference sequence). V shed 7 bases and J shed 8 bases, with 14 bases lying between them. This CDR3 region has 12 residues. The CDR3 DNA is TGTGCCAGCACCGACCCCAGCGGGGGCTACACCTTC. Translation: CASTDPSGGYTF.

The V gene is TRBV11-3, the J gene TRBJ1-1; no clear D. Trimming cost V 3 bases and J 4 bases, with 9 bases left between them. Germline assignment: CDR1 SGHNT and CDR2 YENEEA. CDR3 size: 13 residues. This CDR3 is CASSFSRRTEAFF. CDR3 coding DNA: TGTGCCAGCAGCTTCTCCCGTCGCACTGAAGCTTTCTTT.

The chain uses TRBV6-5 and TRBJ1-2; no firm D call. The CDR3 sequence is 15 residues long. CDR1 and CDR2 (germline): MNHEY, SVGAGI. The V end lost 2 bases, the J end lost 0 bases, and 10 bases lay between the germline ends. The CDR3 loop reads CASSYGLEANYGYTF. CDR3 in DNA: TGTGCCAGCAGTTACGGGCTGGAAGCTAACTATGGCTACACCTTC.

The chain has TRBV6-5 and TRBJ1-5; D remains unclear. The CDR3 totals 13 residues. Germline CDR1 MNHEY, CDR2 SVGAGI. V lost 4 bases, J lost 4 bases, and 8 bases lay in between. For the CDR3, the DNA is TGTGCCAGCAGTTTGCAGGATAATCAGCCCCAGCATTTT. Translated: CASSLQDNQPQHF.

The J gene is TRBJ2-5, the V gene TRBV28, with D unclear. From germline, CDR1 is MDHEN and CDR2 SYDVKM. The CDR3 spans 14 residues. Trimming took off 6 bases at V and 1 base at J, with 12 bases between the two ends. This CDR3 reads CASRPLGVQETQYF. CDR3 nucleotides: TGTGCCAGCAGACCTCTGGGCGTCCAAGAGACCCAGTACTTC.

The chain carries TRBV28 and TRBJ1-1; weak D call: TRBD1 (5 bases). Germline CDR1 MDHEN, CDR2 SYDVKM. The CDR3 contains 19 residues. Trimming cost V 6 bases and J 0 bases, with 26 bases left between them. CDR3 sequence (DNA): TGTGCCAGCAGGGGGCAACCGGGACCCCGGGGGATACTGAACACTGAAGCTTTCTTT. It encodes CASRGQPGPRGILNTEAFF.

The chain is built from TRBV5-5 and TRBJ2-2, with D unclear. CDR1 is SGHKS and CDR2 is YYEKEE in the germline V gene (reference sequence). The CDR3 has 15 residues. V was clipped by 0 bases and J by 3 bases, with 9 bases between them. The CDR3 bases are TGTGCCAGCAGCTTGGCCCAGTTTGACACCGGGGAGCTGTTTTTT. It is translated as CASSLAQFDTGELFF. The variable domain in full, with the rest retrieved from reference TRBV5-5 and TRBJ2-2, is DAGVTQSPTHLIKTRGQQVTLRCSPISGHKSVSWYQQVLGQGPQFIFQYYEKEERGRGNFPDRFSARQFPNYSSELNVNALLLGDSALYLCASSLAQFDTGELFFGEGSRLTVL.

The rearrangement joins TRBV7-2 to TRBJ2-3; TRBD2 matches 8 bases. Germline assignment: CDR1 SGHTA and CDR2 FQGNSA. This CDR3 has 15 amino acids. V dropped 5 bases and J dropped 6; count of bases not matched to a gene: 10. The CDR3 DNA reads TGTGCCAGCAGCCGCCAACGGCGGGAGGTGGATACGCAGTATTTT. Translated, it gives CASSRQRREVDTQYF.

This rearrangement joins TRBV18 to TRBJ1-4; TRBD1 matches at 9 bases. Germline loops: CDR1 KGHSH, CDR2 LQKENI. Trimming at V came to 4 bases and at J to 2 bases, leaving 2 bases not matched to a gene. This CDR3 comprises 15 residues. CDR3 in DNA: TGTGCCAGCTCACAAGGACAGGGGACTAATGAAAAACTGTTTTTT. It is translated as CASSQGQGTNEKLFF.

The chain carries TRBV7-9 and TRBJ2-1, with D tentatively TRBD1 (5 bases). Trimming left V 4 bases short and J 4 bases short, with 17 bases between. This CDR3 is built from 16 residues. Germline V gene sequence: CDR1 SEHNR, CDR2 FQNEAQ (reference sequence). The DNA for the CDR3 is TGTGCCAGCAGCTCCCCCCCAGGACAAACTTACAATGAGCAGTTCTTC. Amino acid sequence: CASSSPPGQTYNEQFF.

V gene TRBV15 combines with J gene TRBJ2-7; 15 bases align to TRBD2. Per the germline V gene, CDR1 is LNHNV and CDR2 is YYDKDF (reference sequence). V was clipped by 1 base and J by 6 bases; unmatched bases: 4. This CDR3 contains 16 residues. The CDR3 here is CATSRVRTSGGGEQYF. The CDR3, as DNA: TGTGCCACCAGCAGAGTTCGGACTAGCGGGGGGGGCGAGCAGTACTTC.

The CDR3 sequence: CASSPPGAGELFF. In DNA form, the CDR3 reads TGTGCCAGCAGCCCCCCGGGGGCCGGGGAGCTGTTTTTT. The V and J genes are TRBV12-3 or TRBV12-4 and TRBJ2-2, with D perhaps matching TRBD2 (6 bases). Trimming cost V 6 bases and J 6 bases, with 11 bases left between them. This CDR3 contains 13 residues.

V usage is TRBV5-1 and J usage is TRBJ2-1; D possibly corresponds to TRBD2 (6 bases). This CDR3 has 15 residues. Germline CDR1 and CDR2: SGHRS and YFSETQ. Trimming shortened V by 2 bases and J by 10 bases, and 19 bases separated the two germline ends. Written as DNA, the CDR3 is TGCGCCAGCAGCTTAACGGGAGCCTCCTCAGAGGAGCAGTTCTTC. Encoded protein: CASSLTGASSEEQFF.

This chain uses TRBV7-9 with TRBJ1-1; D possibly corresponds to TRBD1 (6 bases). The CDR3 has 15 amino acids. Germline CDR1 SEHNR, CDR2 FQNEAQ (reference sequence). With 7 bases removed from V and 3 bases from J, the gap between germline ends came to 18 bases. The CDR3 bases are TGTGCCAGCACACGCCCAGGGGTACCCCACACTGAAGCTTTCTTT. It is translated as CASTRPGVPHTEAFF. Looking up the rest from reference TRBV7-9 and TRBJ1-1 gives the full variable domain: DTGVSQNPRHKITKRGQNVTFRCDPISEHNRLYWYRQTLGQGPEFLTYFQNEAQLEKSRLLSDRFSAERPKGSFSTLEIQRTEQGDSAMYLCASTRPGVPHTEAFFGQGTRLTVV.

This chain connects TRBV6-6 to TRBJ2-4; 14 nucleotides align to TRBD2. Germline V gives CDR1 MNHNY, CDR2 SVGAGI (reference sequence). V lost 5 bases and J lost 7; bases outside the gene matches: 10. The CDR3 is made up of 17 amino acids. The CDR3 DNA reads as TGTGCCAGCAGTCGACCCGGACTAGCGGGGGGTGGGAACATTCAGTACTTC. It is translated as CASSRPGLAGGGNIQYF.

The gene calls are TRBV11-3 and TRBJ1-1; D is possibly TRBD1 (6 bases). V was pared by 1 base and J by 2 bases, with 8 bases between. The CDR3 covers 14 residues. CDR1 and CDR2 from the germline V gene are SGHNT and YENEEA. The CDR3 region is CASSLAGTNTEAFF. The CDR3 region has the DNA TGTGCCAGCAGCTTAGCCGGGACAAACACTGAAGCTTTCTTT. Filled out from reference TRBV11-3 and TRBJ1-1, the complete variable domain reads EAGVVQSPRYKIIEKKQPVAFWCNPISGHNTLYWYLQNLGQGPELLIRYENEEAVDDSQLPKDRFSAERLKGVDSTLKIQPAELGDSAVYLCASSLAGTNTEAFFGQGTRLTVV.

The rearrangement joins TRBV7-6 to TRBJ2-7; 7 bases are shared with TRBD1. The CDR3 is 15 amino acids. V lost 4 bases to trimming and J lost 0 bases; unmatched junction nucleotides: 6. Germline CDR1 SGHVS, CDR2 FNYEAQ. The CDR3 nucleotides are TGTGCCAGCAGCTCACAGGGGTTTAGCTCCTACGAGCAGTACTTC. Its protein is CASSSQGFSSYEQYF. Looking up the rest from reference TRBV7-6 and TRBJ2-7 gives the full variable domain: GAGVSQSPRYKVTKRGQDVALRCDPISGHVSLYWYRQALGQGPEFLTYFNYEAQQDKSGLPNDRFSAERPEGSISTLTIQRTEQRDSAMYRCASSSQGFSSYEQYFGPGTRLTVT.

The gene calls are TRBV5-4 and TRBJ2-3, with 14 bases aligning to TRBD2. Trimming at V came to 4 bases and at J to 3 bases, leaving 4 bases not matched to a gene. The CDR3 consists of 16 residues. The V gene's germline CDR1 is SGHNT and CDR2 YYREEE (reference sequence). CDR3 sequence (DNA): TGTGCCAGCAGCCTCCGACTAGCGGGGGGGACAGATACGCAGTATTTT. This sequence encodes CASSLRLAGGTDTQYF.

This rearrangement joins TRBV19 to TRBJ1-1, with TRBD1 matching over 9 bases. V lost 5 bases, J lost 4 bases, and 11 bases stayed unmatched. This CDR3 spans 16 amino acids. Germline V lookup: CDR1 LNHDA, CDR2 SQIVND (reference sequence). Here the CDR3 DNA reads TGTGCCAGTAGTGGGGCTATTGACAGGGGGGGCACTGAAGCTTTCTTT. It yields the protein CASSGAIDRGGTEAFF.

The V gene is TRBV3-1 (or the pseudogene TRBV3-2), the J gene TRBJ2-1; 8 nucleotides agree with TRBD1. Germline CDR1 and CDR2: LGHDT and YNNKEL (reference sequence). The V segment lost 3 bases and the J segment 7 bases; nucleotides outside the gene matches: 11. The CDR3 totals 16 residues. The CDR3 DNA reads TGTGCCAGCAGCCATGGCCCCCGGGACAGGCTTAATGAGCAGTTCTTC. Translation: CASSHGPRDRLNEQFF.

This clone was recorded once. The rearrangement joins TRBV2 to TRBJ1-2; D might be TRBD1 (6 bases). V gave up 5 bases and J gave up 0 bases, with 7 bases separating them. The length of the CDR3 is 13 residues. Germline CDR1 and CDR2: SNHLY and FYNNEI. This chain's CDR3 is CASSQGPNYGYTF. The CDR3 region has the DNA TGTGCCAGCAGTCAGGGGCCTAACTATGGCTACACCTTC.

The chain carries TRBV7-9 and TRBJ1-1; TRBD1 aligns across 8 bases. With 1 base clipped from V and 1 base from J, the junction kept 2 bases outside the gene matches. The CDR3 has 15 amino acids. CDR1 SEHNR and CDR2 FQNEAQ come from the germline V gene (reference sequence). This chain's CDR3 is CASSLVGQGNTEAFF. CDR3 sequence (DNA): TGTGCCAGCAGCTTAGTTGGACAGGGGAACACTGAAGCTTTCTTT.

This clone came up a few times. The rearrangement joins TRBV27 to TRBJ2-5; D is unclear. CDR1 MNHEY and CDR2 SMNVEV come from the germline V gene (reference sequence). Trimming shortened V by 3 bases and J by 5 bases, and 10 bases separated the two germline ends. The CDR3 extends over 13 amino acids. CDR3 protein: CASSLRKRETQYF. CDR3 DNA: TGTGCCAGCAGTTTGCGAAAACGGGAGACCCAGTACTTC.

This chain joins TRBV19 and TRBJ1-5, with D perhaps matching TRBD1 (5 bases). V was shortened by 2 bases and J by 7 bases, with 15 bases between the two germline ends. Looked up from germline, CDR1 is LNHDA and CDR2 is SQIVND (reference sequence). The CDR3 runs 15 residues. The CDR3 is CASSIKGTGGQPQHF. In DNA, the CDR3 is TGTGCCAGTAGTATAAAGGGGACTGGGGGGCAGCCCCAGCATTTT.